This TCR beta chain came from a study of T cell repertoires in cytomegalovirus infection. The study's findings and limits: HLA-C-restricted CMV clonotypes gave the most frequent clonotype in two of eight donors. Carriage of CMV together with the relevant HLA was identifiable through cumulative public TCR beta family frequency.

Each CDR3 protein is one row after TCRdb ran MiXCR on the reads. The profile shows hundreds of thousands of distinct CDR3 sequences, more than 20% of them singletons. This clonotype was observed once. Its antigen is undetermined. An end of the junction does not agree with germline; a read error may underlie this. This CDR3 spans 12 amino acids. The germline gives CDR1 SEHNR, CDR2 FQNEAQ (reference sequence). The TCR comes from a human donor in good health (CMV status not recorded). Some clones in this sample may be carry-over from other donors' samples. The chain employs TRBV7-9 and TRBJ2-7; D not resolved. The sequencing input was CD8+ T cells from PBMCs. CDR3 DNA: TGTGCCCGCAGCCAAGAGATCTACGAGCAGTACTTC. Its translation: CARSQEIYEQYF.